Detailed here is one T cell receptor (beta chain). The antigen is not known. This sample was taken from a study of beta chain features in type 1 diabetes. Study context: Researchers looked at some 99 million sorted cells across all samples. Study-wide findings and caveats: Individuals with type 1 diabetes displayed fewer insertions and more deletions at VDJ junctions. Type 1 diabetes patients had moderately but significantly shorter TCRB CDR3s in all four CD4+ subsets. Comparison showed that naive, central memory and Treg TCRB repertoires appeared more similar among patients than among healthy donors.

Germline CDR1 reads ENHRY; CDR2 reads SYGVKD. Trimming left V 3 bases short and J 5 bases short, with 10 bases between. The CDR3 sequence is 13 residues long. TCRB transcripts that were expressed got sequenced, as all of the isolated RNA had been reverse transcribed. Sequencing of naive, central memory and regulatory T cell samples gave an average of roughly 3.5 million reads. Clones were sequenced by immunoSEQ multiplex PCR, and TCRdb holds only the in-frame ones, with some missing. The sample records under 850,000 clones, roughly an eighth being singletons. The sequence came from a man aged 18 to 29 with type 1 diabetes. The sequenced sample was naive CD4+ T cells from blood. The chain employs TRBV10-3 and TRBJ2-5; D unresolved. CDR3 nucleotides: TGTGCCATCAGTGACCTGGGTAGGGAGACCCAGTACTTC. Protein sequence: CAISDLGRETQYF.